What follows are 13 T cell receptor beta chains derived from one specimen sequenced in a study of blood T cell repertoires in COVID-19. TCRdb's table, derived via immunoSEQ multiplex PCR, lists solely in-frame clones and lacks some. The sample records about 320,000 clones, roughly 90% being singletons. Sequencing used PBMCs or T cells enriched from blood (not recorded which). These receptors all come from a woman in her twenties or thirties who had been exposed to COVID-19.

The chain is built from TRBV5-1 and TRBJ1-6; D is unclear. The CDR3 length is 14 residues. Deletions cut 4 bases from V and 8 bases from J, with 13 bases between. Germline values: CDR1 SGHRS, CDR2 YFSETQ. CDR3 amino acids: CASSQGGDYSPLHF. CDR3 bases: TGCGCCAGCAGCCAAGGTGGCGACTATTCACCCCTCCACTTT.

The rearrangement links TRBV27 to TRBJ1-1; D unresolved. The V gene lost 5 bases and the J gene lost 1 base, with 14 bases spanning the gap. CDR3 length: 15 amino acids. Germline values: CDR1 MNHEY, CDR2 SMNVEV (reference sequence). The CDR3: CASSPTPHRNTEAFF. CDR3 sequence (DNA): TGTGCCAGCAGTCCTACCCCGCACAGGAACACTGAAGCTTTCTTT.

CDR3 in amino acids: CASSLTGTGKFRNTIYF. The CDR3 DNA is TGTGCCAGCAGCTTAACGGGGACAGGGAAGTTCAGAAACACCATATATTTT. The chain has TRBV7-6 and TRBJ1-3, with 9 positions matching TRBD1. V dropped 2 bases and J dropped 5; count of bases not matched to a gene: 10. Germline assignment: CDR1 SGHVS and CDR2 FNYEAQ. CDR3 length: 17 amino acids. The full variable domain, rest sourced from reference TRBV7-6 and TRBJ1-3, is GAGVSQSPRYKVTKRGQDVALRCDPISGHVSLYWYRQALGQGPEFLTYFNYEAQQDKSGLPNDRFSAERPEGSISTLTIQRTEQRDSAMYRCASSLTGTGKFRNTIYFGEGSWLTVV.

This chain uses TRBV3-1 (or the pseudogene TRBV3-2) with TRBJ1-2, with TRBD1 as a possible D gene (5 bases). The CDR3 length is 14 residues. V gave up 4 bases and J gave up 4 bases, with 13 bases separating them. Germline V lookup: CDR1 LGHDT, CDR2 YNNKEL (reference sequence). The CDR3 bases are TGTGCCAGCAGCCTACAGGCAGGTTTCTATGGCTACACCTTC. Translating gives CASSLQAGFYGYTF.

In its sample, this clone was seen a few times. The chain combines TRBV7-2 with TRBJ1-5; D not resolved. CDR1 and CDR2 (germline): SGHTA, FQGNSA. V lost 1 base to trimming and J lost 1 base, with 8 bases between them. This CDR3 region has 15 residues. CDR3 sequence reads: CASSLVSGSNQPQHF. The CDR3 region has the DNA TGTGCCAGCAGCTTAGTTTCCGGGAGCAATCAGCCCCAGCATTTT. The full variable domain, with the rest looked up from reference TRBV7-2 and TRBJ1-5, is GAGVSQSPSNKVTEKGKDVELRCDPISGHTALYWYRQSLGQGLEFLIYFQGNSAPDKSGLPSDRFSAERTGGSVSTLTIQRTQQEDSAVYLCASSLVSGSNQPQHFGDGTRLSIL.

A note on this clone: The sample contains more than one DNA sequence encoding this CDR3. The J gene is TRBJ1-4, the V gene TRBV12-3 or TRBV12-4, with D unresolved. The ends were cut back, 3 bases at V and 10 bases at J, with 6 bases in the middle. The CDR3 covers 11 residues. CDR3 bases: TGTGCCAGCAGTTTGGGGAGAAAACTGTTTTTT. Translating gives CASSLGRKLFF.

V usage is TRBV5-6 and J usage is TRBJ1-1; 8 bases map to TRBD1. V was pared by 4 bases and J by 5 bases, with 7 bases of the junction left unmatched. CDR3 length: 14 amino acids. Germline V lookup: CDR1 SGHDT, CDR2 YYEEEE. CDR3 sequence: CASSQLDRGTEAFF. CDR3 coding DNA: TGTGCCAGCAGCCAGCTTGACAGGGGTACTGAAGCTTTCTTT.

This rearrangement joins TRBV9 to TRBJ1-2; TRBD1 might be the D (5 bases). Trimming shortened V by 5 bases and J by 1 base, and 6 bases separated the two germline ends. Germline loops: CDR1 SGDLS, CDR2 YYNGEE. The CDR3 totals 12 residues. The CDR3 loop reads CASRGDNYGYTF. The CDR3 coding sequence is TGTGCCAGCAGAGGGGATAACTATGGCTACACCTTC.

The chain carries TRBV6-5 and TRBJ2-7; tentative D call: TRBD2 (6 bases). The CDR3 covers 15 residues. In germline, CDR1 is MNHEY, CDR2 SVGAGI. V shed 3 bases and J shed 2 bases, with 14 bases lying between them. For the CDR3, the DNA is TGTGCCAGCAGTTATGGGGGAGGTTATGCCTACGAGCAGTACTTC. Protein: CASSYGGGYAYEQYF.

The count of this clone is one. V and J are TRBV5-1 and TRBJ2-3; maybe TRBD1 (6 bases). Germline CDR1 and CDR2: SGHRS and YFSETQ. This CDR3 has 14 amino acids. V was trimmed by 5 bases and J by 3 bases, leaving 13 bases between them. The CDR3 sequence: CASRATGKTDTQYF. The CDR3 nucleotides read TGCGCCAGCAGGGCTACAGGGAAGACAGATACGCAGTATTTT.

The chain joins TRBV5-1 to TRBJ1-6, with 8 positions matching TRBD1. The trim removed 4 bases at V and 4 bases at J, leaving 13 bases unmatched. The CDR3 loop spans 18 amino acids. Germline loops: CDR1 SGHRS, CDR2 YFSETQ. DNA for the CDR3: TGCGCCAGCAGCCGCGATCCTCCGGACAGGGTATATAATTCACCCCTCCACTTT. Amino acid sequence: CASSRDPPDRVYNSPLHF.

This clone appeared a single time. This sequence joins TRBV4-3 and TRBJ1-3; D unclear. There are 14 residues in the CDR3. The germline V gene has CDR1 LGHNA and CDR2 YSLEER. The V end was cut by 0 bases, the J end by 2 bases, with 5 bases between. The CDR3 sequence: CASSQEDTGNTIYF. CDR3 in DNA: TGCGCCAGCAGCCAAGAAGACACTGGAAACACCATATATTTT.

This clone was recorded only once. CDR3 protein: CASTRPGYGYTF. DNA of the CDR3: TGTGCCAGCACTCGCCCCGGGTATGGCTACACCTTC. The J gene is TRBJ1-2, the V gene TRBV6-5; D is ambiguous. The ends were cut back, 7 bases at V and 5 bases at J, with 11 bases in the middle. This CDR3 spans 12 amino acids. The germline V gene has CDR1 MNHEY and CDR2 SVGAGI.